Given below is one T cell receptor (beta chain) in context. A much larger clone differs from this one at a single base, so this may be a read error. The CDR3 sequence is 14 residues long. Germline V gene sequence: CDR1 SEHNR, CDR2 FQNEAQ (reference sequence). V was clipped by 1 base and J by 3 bases, with 9 bases between them. This sample was included in a study of CD8+CD57+ T cells in acquired aplastic anemia. For sequencing, patients were chosen who had shown expansion of CD8+CD57+ cells by flow cytometry. No therapy was given to patients before blood sampling. The use of genomic DNA as template underpinned the TCR beta VDJ and CDR3 profiling. TCRdb analysed the reads with MiXCR anew, one entry per CDR3 protein. The sample holds some 200,000 distinct CDR3 sequences, nearly 50% seen once.

The chain joins TRBV7-9 to TRBJ1-1, with unresolved D. The clonotype comes from a human donor with aplastic anemia. The sample consisted of sorted CD4+, CD8+, or CD8+CD57+ T cells (not recorded which) from PBMCs. The CDR3 DNA is TGTGCCAGCAGCTTAGGGAGGCTGTACACTGAAGCTTTCTTT. It specifies CASSLGRLYTEAFF.